These 17 T cell receptor beta chains were all obtained from the same sample, sequenced in a study of T cell responses to AZD1222 COVID-19 vaccine. Sequencing used immunoSEQ multiplex PCR; TCRdb keeps in-frame clones, though not all of them. Counted here are more than 85,000 clones, approximately 87% occurring once; the ten biggest clones make up about 4.5%. Sequencing was performed on peripheral blood, taken 28 days after the second AZD1222 dose. These receptor sequences come from an adult who received the AZD1222 COVID-19 vaccine.

The genes are TRBV5-8 and TRBJ1-5; 9 nucleotides align to TRBD1. The CDR3 extends over 17 amino acids. The germline V gene encodes CDR1 SGHTS and CDR2 YDEGEE. After removal of 0 bases from V and 3 bases from J, the junction contained 7 bases not matched to a gene. The CDR3 is CASSLVNWTGVNQPQHF. CDR3 DNA sequence: TGTGCCAGCAGCTTGGTTAACTGGACAGGGGTCAATCAGCCCCAGCATTTT.

The chain has TRBV9 and TRBJ1-4; 10 positions agree with TRBD1. V was clipped by 4 bases and J by 2 bases; unmatched bases: 14. Germline V CDR1 and CDR2: SGDLS, YYNGEE. This CDR3 contains 19 residues. The CDR3 is CASSLHEVGQGVTNEKLFF. The CDR3 region has the DNA TGTGCCAGCAGCCTTCACGAAGTCGGACAGGGGGTCACTAATGAAAAACTGTTTTTT.

The chain recombines TRBV11-2 with TRBJ2-5, with 9 bases fitting TRBD2. The V segment lost 0 bases and the J segment 2 bases; nucleotides outside the gene matches: 4. CDR1 is SGHAT and CDR2 is FQNNGV in the germline V gene. CDR3 length: 16 amino acids. CDR3 bases: TGTGCCAGCAGCTTAGACCCTAGCGGGAATCAAGAGACCCAGTACTTC. The encoded protein is CASSLDPSGNQETQYF.

In its sample, this clone was seen once. The DNA for the CDR3 is TGTGCCAGTAGCAGGACAGATAATTTCTATGGCTACACCTTC. This sequence encodes CASSRTDNFYGYTF. The chain employs TRBV19 and TRBJ1-2, with D maybe TRBD1 (6 bases). Germline values: CDR1 LNHDA, CDR2 SQIVND (reference sequence). Trimming took off 6 bases at V and 4 bases at J, with 15 bases between the two ends. This CDR3 contains 14 residues.

The CDR3 here is CASSPYFQGQGAGGSNQPQHF. The CDR3 region has the DNA TGTGCCAGCTCACCATATTTCCAGGGACAGGGGGCTGGAGGTAGCAATCAGCCCCAGCATTTT. This chain links TRBV18 with TRBJ1-5; 12 bases fit TRBD1. Trimming removed 2 bases from V and 0 bases from J; junction bases left unmatched: 14. The CDR3 consists of 21 residues. From germline, CDR1 is KGHSH and CDR2 LQKENI.

This chain connects TRBV9 to TRBJ2-7; tentatively, D is TRBD2 (6 bases). The length of the CDR3 is 15 residues. Germline values: CDR1 SGDLS, CDR2 YYNGEE. Trimming cost V 0 bases and J 7 bases, with 17 bases left between them. The CDR3 DNA reads TGTGCCAGCAGCGTAGGTAGCGGAGGAATAGGTGAGCAGTACTTC. It translates to CASSVGSGGIGEQYF.

V and J are TRBV30 and TRBJ2-7; 11 bases fit TRBD2. The CDR3 loop spans 12 amino acids. With V trimmed by 6 bases and J by 3 bases, 1 base remained unmatched. The germline V gene has CDR1 GTSNPN and CDR2 SVGIG (reference sequence). The CDR3 region has the DNA TGTGCCTGCGGGACTAGCGGCTACGAGCAGTACTTC. Translation: CACGTSGYEQYF.

This chain joins TRBV6-6 and TRBJ2-1; weak D call: TRBD1 (5 bases). Germline values: CDR1 MNHNY, CDR2 SVGAGI (reference sequence). The CDR3 length is 20 residues. The V end lost 5 bases, the J end lost 1 base, and 27 bases lay between the germline ends. This CDR3 is CASSPNRQGRGSRSYNEQFF. The DNA for the CDR3 is TGTGCCAGCAGTCCCAATCGTCAGGGTAGGGGTTCTCGGTCCTACAATGAGCAGTTCTTC.

This clone is a singleton in its sample. This rearrangement joins TRBV5-4 to TRBJ2-7, with 10 bases matching TRBD2. Germline CDR1 is SGHNT and CDR2 is YYREEE (reference sequence). With V trimmed by 3 bases and J by 7 bases, 4 bases remained unmatched. There are 13 residues in the CDR3. CDR3 DNA: TGTGCCAGCAGCTCCGGGACTAGCGTAGAGCAGTACTTC. Encoded protein: CASSSGTSVEQYF.

The chain joins TRBV5-6 to TRBJ1-3; D uncertain. Per the germline V gene, CDR1 is SGHDT and CDR2 is YYEEEE. V was shortened by 1 base and J by 4 bases, with 12 bases between the two germline ends. The CDR3 loop spans 15 amino acids. CDR3 region: CASSLSQLGGNTIYF. For the CDR3, the DNA is TGTGCCAGCAGCTTGAGCCAGCTCGGGGGAAACACCATATATTTT.

V gene TRBV14 combines with J gene TRBJ2-7; 9 bases map to TRBD2. Germline V lookup: CDR1 SGHDN, CDR2 FVKESK. This CDR3 region has 15 residues. V was pared by 3 bases and J by 5 bases, with 8 bases of the junction left unmatched. In nucleotides, the CDR3 is TGTGCCAGCAGCCAGGTTAGCGGGGGTCCCCACGAGCAGTACTTC. This encodes CASSQVSGGPHEQYF.

This sequence joins TRBV7-9 and TRBJ2-1, with 8 bases lining up with TRBD1. Germline CDR1 and CDR2: SEHNR and FQNEAQ (reference sequence). The CDR3 has 17 residues. Trimming cost V 4 bases and J 5 bases; bases outside gene matches: 13. The CDR3 DNA reads TGTGCCAGCAGCTCGCCCACAGGGGGAGGAATCGACAATGAGCAGTTCTTC. Translation: CASSSPTGGGIDNEQFF. The full variable domain, in which reference TRBV7-9 and TRBJ2-1 provide the parts outside the CDR3, is DTGVSQNPRHKITKRGQNVTFRCDPISEHNRLYWYRQTLGQGPEFLTYFQNEAQLEKSRLLSDRFSAERPKGSFSTLEIQRTEQGDSAMYLCASSSPTGGGIDNEQFFGPGTRLTVL.

The chain joins TRBV3-1 (or the pseudogene TRBV3-2) to TRBJ2-2; 8 nucleotides match TRBD2. Germline CDR1 is LGHDT and CDR2 is YNNKEL (reference sequence). This CDR3 contains 17 residues. V was pared by 4 bases and J by 0 bases, with 7 bases of the junction left unmatched. CDR3 sequence reads: CASSPMGGRSNTGELFF. CDR3 DNA: TGTGCCAGCAGCCCTATGGGCGGGAGGTCGAACACCGGGGAGCTGTTTTTT.

This clone was found once. V gene TRBV3-1 (or the pseudogene TRBV3-2) combines with J gene TRBJ1-2; 8 nucleotides match TRBD1. The CDR3 has 12 residues. With V trimmed by 4 bases and J by 7 bases, 2 bases remained unmatched. Germline assignment: CDR1 LGHDT and CDR2 YNNKEL (reference sequence). For the CDR3, the DNA is TGTGCCAGCAGCCTCGGACAGGGTGGCTACACCTTC. Amino acid sequence: CASSLGQGGYTF.

The chain uses TRBV12-5 and TRBJ2-2; maybe TRBD2 (7 bases). The CDR3 loop spans 20 amino acids. Trimming shortened V by 3 bases and J by 5 bases, and 28 bases separated the two germline ends. In germline, CDR1 is LGHNT, CDR2 FRNRAP. CDR3 loop: CASGFRIPRGGGRGTGELFF. For the CDR3, the DNA is TGTGCTAGTGGTTTCAGGATCCCCCGCGGGGGCGGAAGAGGTACCGGGGAGCTGTTTTTT.

The chain employs TRBV3-1 (or the pseudogene TRBV3-2) and TRBJ2-5, with D possibly being TRBD1 (6 bases). The germline V gene encodes CDR1 LGHDT and CDR2 YNNKEL (reference sequence). The CDR3 sequence is 16 residues long. V dropped 0 bases and J dropped 6 bases, with 17 bases sitting between them. The CDR3 reads CASSQDRAQGQKTQYF. As DNA, the CDR3 is TGTGCCAGCAGCCAAGACAGGGCACAGGGTCAAAAGACCCAGTACTTC.

The gene calls are TRBV10-3 and TRBJ2-1, with D possibly being TRBD2 (6 bases). V gave up 3 bases and J gave up 0 bases, with 15 bases separating them. The CDR3 is made up of 17 amino acids. Germline V gene sequence: CDR1 ENHRY, CDR2 SYGVKD. The CDR3 reads CAISDVSGTHSYNEQFF. The CDR3 DNA is TGTGCCATCAGTGACGTGTCAGGGACTCACTCCTACAATGAGCAGTTCTTC.